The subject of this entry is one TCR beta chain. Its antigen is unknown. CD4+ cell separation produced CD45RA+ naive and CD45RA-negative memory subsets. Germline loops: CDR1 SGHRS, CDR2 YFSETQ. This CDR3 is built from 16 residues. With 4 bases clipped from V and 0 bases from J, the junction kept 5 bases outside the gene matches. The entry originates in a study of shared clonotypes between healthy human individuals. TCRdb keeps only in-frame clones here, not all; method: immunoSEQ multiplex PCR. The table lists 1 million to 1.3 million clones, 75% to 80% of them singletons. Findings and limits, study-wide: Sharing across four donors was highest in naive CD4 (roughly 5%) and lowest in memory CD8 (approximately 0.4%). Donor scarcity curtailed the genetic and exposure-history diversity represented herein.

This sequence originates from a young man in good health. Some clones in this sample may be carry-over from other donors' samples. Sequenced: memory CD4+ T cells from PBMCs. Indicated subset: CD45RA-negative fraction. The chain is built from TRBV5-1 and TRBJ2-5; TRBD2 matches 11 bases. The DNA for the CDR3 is TGCGCCAGCAGCCCGGGACTAGCGGATTACCAAGAGACCCAGTACTTC. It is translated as CASSPGLADYQETQYF. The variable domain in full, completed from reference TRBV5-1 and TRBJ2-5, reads KAGVTQTPRYLIKTRGQQVTLSCSPISGHRSVSWYQQTPGQGLQFLFEYFSETQRNKGNFPGRFSGRQFSNSRSEMNVSTLELGDSALYLCASSPGLADYQETQYFGPGTRLLVL.